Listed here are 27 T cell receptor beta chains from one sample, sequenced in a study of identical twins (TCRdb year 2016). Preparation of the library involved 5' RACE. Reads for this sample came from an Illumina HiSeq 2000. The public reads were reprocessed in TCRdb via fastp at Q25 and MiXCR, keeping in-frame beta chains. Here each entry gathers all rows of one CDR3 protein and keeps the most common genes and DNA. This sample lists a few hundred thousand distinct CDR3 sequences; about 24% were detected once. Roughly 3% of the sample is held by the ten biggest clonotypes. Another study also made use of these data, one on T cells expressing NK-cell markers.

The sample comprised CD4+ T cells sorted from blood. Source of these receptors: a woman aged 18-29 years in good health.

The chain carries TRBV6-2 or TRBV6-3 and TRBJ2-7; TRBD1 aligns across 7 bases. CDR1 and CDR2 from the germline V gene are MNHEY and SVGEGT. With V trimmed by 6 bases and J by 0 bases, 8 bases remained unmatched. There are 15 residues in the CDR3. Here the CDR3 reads CASSRRDSLSYEQYF. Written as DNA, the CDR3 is TGTGCCAGCAGCCGCCGGGACAGCCTCTCCTACGAGCAGTACTTC.

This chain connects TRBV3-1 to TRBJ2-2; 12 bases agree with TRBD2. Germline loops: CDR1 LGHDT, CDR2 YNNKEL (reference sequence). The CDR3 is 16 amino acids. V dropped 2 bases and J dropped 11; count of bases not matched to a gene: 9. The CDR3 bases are TGTGCCAGCAGCCAAAGACTAGCGGGGGAACCGGGTGAGCTGTTTTTT. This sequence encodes CASSQRLAGEPGELFF.

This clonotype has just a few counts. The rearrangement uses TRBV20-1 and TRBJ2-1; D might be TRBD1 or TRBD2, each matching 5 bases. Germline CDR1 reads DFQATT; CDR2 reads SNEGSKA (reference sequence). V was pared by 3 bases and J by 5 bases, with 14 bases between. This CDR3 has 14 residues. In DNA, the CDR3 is TGCAGTGCTAGGGCCTCCGGGGCAAACAATGAGCAGTTCTTC. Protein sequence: CSARASGANNEQFF.

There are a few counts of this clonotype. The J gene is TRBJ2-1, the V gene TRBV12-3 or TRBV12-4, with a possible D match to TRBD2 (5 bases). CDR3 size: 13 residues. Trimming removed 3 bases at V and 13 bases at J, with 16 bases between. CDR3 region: CASSFPAEGSQFF. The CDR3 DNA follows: TGTGCCAGCAGTTTCCCAGCGGAAGGGAGTCAGTTCTTC.

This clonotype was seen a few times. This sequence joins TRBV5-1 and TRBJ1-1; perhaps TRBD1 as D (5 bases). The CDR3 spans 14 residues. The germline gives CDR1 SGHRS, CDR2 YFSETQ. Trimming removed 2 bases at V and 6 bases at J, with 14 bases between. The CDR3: CASSLGGVDPEAFF. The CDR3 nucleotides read TGCGCCAGCAGCTTAGGAGGGGTTGATCCTGAAGCTTTCTTT.

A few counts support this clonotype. The CDR3 nucleotides are TGCAGTGCTTCAATCGGGGGGATCGATGAGCAGTTCTTC. It specifies CSASIGGIDEQFF. The chain links TRBV20-1 to TRBJ2-1, with 7 bases fitting TRBD2. CDR1 and CDR2 (germline): DFQATT, SNEGSKA (reference sequence). The CDR3 is made up of 13 amino acids. V trimming: 5 bases; J trimming: 8 bases; junction bases outside the gene matches: 9.

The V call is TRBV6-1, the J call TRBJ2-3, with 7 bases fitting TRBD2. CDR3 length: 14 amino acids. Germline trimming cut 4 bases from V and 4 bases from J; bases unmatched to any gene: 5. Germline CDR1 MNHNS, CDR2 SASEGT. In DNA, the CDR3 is TGTGCCAGCAGTGTAAGCGGGGTGGCAGATACGCAGTATTTT. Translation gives CASSVSGVADTQYF.

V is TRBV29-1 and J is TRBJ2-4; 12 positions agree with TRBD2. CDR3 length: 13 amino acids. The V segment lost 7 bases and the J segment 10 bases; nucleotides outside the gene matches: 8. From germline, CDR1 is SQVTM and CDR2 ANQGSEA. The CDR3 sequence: CSAERTSGTIQYF. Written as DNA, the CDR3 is TGCAGCGCAGAGAGGACTAGCGGGACGATTCAGTACTTC.

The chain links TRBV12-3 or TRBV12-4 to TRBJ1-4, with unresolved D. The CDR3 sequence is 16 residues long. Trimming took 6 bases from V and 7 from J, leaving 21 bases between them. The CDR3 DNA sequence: TGTGCCAGCAGCAACGGGCGGGTTGTTGATGTTGAAAAACTGTTTTTT. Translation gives CASSNGRVVDVEKLFF.

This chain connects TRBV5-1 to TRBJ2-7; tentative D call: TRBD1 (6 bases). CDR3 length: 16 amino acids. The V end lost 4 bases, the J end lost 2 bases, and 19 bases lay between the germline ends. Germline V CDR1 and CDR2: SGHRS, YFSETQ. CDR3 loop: CASSLRGQSSTYEQYF. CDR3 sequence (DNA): TGCGCCAGCAGCCTCAGAGGACAGTCCTCTACCTACGAGCAGTACTTC. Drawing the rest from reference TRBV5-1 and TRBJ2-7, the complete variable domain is KAGVTQTPRYLIKTRGQQVTLSCSPISGHRSVSWYQQTPGQGLQFLFEYFSETQRNKGNFPGRFSGRQFSNSRSEMNVSTLELGDSALYLCASSLRGQSSTYEQYFGPGTRLTVT.

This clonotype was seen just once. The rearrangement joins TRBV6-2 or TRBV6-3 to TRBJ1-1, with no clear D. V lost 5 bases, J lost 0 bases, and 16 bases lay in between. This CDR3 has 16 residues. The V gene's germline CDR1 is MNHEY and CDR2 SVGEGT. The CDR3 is CASSKNGRTMNTEAFF. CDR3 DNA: TGTGCCAGCAGTAAAAACGGACGTACCATGAACACTGAAGCTTTCTTT.

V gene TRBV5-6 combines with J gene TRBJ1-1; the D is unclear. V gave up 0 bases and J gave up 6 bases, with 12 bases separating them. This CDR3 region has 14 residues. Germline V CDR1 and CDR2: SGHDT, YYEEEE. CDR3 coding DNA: TGTGCCAGCAGCTTGGAACGGCTCGAGGCTGAAGCTTTCTTT. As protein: CASSLERLEAEAFF.

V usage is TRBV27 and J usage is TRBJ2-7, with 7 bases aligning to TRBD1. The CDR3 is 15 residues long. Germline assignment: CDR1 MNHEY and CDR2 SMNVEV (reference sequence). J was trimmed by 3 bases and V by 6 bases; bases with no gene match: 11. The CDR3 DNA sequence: TGTGCCAGCAGAAATGGGAGACAGGGTTTCTACGAGCAGTACTTC. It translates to CASRNGRQGFYEQYF.

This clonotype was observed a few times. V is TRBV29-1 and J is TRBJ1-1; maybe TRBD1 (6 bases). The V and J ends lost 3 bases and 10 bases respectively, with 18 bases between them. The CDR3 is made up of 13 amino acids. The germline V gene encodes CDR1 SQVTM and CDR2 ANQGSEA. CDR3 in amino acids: CSVETGPNVGAFF. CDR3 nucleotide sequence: TGCAGCGTTGAGACAGGACCTAATGTTGGAGCTTTCTTT.

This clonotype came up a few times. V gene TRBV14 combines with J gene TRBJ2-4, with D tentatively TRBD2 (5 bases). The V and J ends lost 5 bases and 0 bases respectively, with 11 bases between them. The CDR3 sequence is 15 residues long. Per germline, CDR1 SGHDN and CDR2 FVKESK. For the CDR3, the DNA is TGTGCCAGCAGCAGAACCGGGGTAGCCAAAAACATTCAGTACTTC. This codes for CASSRTGVAKNIQYF. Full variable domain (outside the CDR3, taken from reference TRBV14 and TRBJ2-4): EAGVTQFPSHSVIEKGQTVTLRCDPISGHDNLYWYRRVMGKEIKFLLHFVKESKQDESGMPNNRFLAERTGGTYSTLKVQPAELEDSGVYFCASSRTGVAKNIQYFGAGTRLSVL.

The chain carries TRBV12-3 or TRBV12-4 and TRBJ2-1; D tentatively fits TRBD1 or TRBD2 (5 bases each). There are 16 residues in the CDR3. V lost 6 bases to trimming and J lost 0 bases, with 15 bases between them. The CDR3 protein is CASSPGPSGSYNEQFF. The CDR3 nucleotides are TGTGCCAGCAGCCCGGGGCCCAGCGGCTCCTACAATGAGCAGTTCTTC.

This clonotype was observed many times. This CDR3 is CSASGLGGETQYF. As DNA, the CDR3 is TGCAGTGCTAGCGGACTAGGGGGAGAGACCCAGTACTTC. This chain connects TRBV20-1 to TRBJ2-5; D is possibly TRBD2 (7 bases). Trimming stripped 3 bases from V and 4 bases from J, with 12 bases between. The CDR3 is 13 residues long. CDR1 is DFQATT and CDR2 is SNEGSKA in the germline V gene (reference sequence).

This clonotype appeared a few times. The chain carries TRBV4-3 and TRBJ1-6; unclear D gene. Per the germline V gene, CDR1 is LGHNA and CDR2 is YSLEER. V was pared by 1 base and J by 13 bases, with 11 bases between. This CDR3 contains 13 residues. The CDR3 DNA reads TGCGCCAGCAGCCAAGTTGGGATGGGCCCCCTCCACTTT. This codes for CASSQVGMGPLHF.

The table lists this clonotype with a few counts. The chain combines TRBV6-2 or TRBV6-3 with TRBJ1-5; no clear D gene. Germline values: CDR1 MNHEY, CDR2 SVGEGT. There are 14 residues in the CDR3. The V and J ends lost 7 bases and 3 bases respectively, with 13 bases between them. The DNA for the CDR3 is TGTGCCAGCAAGAAGACGCAGCACAATCAGCCCCAGCATTTT. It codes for CASKKTQHNQPQHF.

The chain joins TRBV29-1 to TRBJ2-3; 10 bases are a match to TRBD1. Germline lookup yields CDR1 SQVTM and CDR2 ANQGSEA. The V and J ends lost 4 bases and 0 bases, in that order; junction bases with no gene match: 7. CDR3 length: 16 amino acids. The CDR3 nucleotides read TGCAGCGTTGTTCCCGGGACAGGGGTTAGCACAGATACGCAGTATTTT. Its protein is CSVVPGTGVSTDTQYF.

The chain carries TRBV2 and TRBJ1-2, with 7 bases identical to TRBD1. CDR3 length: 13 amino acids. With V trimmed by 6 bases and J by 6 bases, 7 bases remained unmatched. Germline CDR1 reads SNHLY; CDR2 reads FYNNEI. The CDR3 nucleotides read TGTGCCAGCAGGGACGACAGGGTAGATGGCTACACCTTC. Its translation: CASRDDRVDGYTF.

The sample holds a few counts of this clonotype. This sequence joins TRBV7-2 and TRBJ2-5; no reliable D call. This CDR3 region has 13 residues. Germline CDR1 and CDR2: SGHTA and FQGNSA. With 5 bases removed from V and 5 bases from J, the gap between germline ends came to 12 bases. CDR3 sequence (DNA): TGTGCCAGCAGCCCCATCCTTAGGGAGACCCAGTACTTC. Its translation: CASSPILRETQYF.

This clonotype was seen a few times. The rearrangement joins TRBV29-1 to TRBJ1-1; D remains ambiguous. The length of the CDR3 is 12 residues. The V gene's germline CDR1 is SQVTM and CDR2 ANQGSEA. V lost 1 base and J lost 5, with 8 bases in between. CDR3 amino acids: CSVEVRQTEAFF. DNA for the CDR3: TGCAGCGTTGAAGTCCGGCAAACTGAAGCTTTCTTT.

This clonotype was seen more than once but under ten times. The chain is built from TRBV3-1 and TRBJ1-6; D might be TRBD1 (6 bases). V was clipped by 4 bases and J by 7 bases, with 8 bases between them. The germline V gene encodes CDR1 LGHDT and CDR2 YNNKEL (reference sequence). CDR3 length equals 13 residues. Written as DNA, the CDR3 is TGTGCCAGCAGCCGGACAGACAATTCACCCCTCCACTTT. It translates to CASSRTDNSPLHF.

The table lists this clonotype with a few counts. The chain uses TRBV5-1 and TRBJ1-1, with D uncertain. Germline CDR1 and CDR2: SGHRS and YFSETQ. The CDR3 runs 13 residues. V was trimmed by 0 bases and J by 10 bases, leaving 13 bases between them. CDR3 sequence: CASSLEVGLGAFF. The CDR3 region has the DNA TGCGCCAGCAGCTTGGAGGTCGGGTTGGGAGCTTTCTTT.

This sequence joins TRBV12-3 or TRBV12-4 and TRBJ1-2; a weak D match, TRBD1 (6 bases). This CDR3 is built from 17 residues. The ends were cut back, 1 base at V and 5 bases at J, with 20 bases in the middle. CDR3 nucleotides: TGTGCCAGCAGTTTAGAGCACAGGGCTCCAGGAAAGTATGGCTACACCTTC. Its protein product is CASSLEHRAPGKYGYTF.

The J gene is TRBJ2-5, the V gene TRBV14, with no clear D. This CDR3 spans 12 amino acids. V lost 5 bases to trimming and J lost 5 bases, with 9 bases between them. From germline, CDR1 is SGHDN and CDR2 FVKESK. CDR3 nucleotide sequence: TGTGCCAGCAGCTACTTATCGGAGACCCAGTACTTC. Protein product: CASSYLSETQYF.